The 14 T cell receptor beta chains below all came from one sample that was sequenced in a study of human T cells and chemical hapten exposure. TCRdb passed the RACE reads through MiXCR, listing each CDR3 protein once. The profile shows some 60,000 distinct CDR3 sequences, roughly 10% of them singletons. Described time point: pre-sensitization, week 0. This sample's treatment: therapeutic diphenylcyclopropenone sensitization with weekly scalp DPC. This sample comprised whole blood, obtained in connection with sensitization to the hapten diphenylcyclopropenone (DPC). Receptor source: a woman between 35 and 50 years old with alopecia areata. Some clones in this sample may be carry-over from other donors' samples.

CDR3 amino acids: CASGLAAGTAYSGANVLTF. As DNA, the CDR3 is TGTGCTAGTGGTTTGGCCGCCGGGACAGCTTACTCTGGGGCCAACGTCCTGACTTTC. The gene calls are TRBV12-5 and TRBJ2-6, with TRBD1 identical over 7 bases. The junction had 9 bases not matched to a gene; V was cut back by 1 base and J by 0 bases. Germline V lookup: CDR1 LGHNT, CDR2 FRNRAP. There are 19 residues in the CDR3.

The chain links TRBV4-3 to TRBJ2-1; TRBD1 might be the D (6 bases). Germline loops: CDR1 LGHNA, CDR2 YSLEER. The CDR3 is made up of 17 amino acids. Trimming left V 1 base short and J 9 bases short, with 22 bases between. CDR3 nucleotides: TGCGCCAGCAGCCAAGGGTGGTCTGGGACACCTAATCGTGAGCAGTTCTTC. Its protein is CASSQGWSGTPNREQFF.

The genes are TRBV7-9 and TRBJ1-2; D gene uncertain. This CDR3 spans 13 amino acids. V was cut by 1 base and J by 5 bases, with 8 bases left in between. Germline V gene sequence: CDR1 SEHNR, CDR2 FQNEAQ (reference sequence). DNA of the CDR3: TGTGCCAGCAGCTTAGTCGGGAATTATGGCTACACCTTC. Translated, it gives CASSLVGNYGYTF.

Many counts were recorded for this clonotype. The V and J genes are TRBV11-2 and TRBJ2-1; 7 bases fit TRBD2. The CDR3 extends over 11 amino acids. V lost 5 bases, J lost 12 bases, and 4 bases stayed unmatched. Germline CDR1 is SGHAT and CDR2 is FQNNGV. CDR3 residues: CASSPGGRQFF. CDR3 coding DNA: TGTGCCAGCAGCCCGGGCGGGAGGCAGTTCTTC.

This clonotype has more than one count but fewer than ten. The chain is built from TRBV29-1 and TRBJ2-1; TRBD2 matches at 7 bases. The CDR3 runs to 15 residues. Germline-derived CDR1 and CDR2 are SQVTM and ANQGSEA. V trimming: 6 bases; J trimming: 0 bases; junction bases outside the gene matches: 8. CDR3 sequence (DNA): TGCAGCGTCCGTATAGCGGGTACCTCCTACAATGAGCAGTTCTTC. This codes for CSVRIAGTSYNEQFF.

The chain has TRBV7-8 and TRBJ2-3; 10 nucleotides agree with TRBD1. CDR1 and CDR2 from the germline V gene are SGHVS and FQNEAQ. The CDR3 runs 16 residues. V dropped 0 bases and J dropped 3; count of bases not matched to a gene: 3. The CDR3 nucleotides read TGTGCCAGCAGCTTAGCCAGGGACAGGGGAACAGATACGCAGTATTTT. It translates to CASSLARDRGTDTQYF.

This clonotype appeared many times. The chain combines TRBV5-4 with TRBJ2-2, with TRBD1 matching 8 bases. Germline values: CDR1 SGHNT, CDR2 YYREEE (reference sequence). J lost 1 base, V lost 4 bases, and 6 bases had no gene match. This CDR3 has 16 amino acids. As DNA, the CDR3 is TGTGCCAGCAGCCCACACAGGGGGGAGAACACCGGGGAGCTGTTTTTT. Translating gives CASSPHRGENTGELFF. The full variable domain, its missing parts supplied by reference TRBV5-4 and TRBJ2-2, is ETGVTQSPTHLIKTRGQQVTLRCSSQSGHNTVSWYQQALGQGPQFIFQYYREEENGRGNFPPRFSGLQFPNYSSELNVNALELDDSALYLCASSPHRGENTGELFFGEGSRLTVL.

This clonotype appeared a few times. The V call is TRBV29-1, the J call TRBJ1-2, with a possible D match to TRBD1 (5 bases). This CDR3 is 13 amino acids long. The V end was cut by 2 bases, the J end by 2 bases, with 9 bases between. The germline V gene has CDR1 SQVTM and CDR2 ANQGSEA. In nucleotides, the CDR3 is TGCAGCGTTGAACCCCAGGGAAACTATGGCTACACCTTC. Residues: CSVEPQGNYGYTF.

The chain carries TRBV5-1 and TRBJ2-1, with D tentatively TRBD1 (6 bases). Germline values: CDR1 SGHRS, CDR2 YFSETQ. The CDR3 has 14 residues. V gave up 0 bases and J gave up 15 bases, with 19 bases separating them. As DNA, the CDR3 is TGCGCCAGCAGCTTGGAAGGGGTTTGGGACATCCTGTTCTTC. The encoded protein is CASSLEGVWDILFF.

This clonotype was found many times. The rearrangement links TRBV28 to TRBJ2-3; D gene ambiguous. The CDR3 contains 12 residues. Germline-derived CDR1 and CDR2 are MDHEN and SYDVKM. Trimming pared 10 bases from V and 2 bases from J, leaving 10 bases between. This chain's CDR3 is CATQSSTDTQYF. Here the CDR3 DNA reads TGTGCCACCCAATCTTCCACAGATACGCAGTATTTT.

This clonotype was found many times. V is TRBV11-2 and J is TRBJ1-4; D remains unclear. Germline CDR1 and CDR2: SGHAT and FQNNGV. V lost 4 bases and J lost 8, with 5 bases in between. The CDR3 has 11 amino acids. CDR3 sequence: CASSSGEKLFF. CDR3 DNA sequence: TGTGCCAGCAGCTCCGGGGAAAAACTGTTTTTT. Full variable domain (missing parts from reference TRBV11-2 and TRBJ1-4): EAGVAQSPRYKIIEKRQSVAFWCNPISGHATLYWYQQILGQGPKLLIQFQNNGVVDDSQLPKDRFSAERLKGVDSTLKIQPAKLEDSAVYLCASSSGEKLFFGSGTQLSVL.

In its sample, this clonotype was seen many times. This rearrangement joins TRBV2 to TRBJ1-1; D is unresolved. Germline CDR1 SNHLY, CDR2 FYNNEI. V gave up 7 bases and J gave up 6 bases, with 9 bases separating them. The CDR3 runs 11 residues. Written as DNA, the CDR3 is TGTGCCAGCAAACAAGGAGCTGAAGCTTTCTTT. Encoded protein: CASKQGAEAFF.

This clonotype was counted between two and nine times. This chain connects TRBV6-2 or TRBV6-3 to TRBJ2-3, with TRBD1 matching 11 bases. Germline lookup yields CDR1 MNHEY and CDR2 SVGEGT. J gave up 3 bases and V 6 bases, and 5 bases lay outside the gene matches. The CDR3 totals 15 residues. CDR3: CASSSGQGVTDTQYF. The DNA for the CDR3 is TGTGCCAGCAGCTCGGGACAGGGGGTTACAGATACGCAGTATTTT.

The chain recombines TRBV4-1 with TRBJ2-3, with 7 positions matching TRBD1. Looked up from germline, CDR1 is MGHRA and CDR2 is YSYEKL. The trim removed 2 bases at V and 4 bases at J, leaving 9 bases unmatched. The CDR3 spans 16 residues. The CDR3 region has the DNA TGCGCCAGCAGCCAACTGCCTTTTACAGGGGCAGATACGCAGTATTTT. Amino acid sequence: CASSQLPFTGADTQYF.